This T cell receptor beta chain came from a study of response to subunit inactivated influenza vaccine. The study, taken as a whole, reports: Few new T cells, the authors suggested, are recruited by each seasonal influenza vaccination.

The CDR3 has 13 amino acids. In TCRdb, the RT-PCR reads were re-called with MiXCR into one record per CDR3 protein. The data hold some 550,000 distinct CDR3 sequences, with 20% to 25% observed a single time. This clonotype was picked up one time. Its specificity is not known. An end of the junction differs from the germline gene, which may be a read error. These same data were also listed under a study on T cells expressing NK-cell markers. From that report: UMIs were included in TCR beta cDNA generated by 5'RACE template switching. Just one sequenced donor of eight was HCMV-seronegative, while seven were seropositive. Several of the donors also had these clonotypes leading their CD3+CD56-NKG2C+ fraction.

The sequencing used CD4+ T cells sorted from PBMCs, collected roughly 12 days after vaccination. This chain joins TRBV12-3 or TRBV12-4 and TRBJ1-4; TRBD1 is a possible D gene (6 bases). This sequence originates from a man aged 45-60 years who received an inactivated influenza vaccine. The CDR3 protein is CASRGAGEGKLYF. The CDR3 nucleotides read TGTGCCAGCAGGGGGGCAGGTGAGGGAAAACTGTATTTT.